Below are 7 T cell receptor beta chains sequenced from a single sample in a study of human T cells and chemical hapten exposure (dated by TCRdb to 2020 to 2023). The library was obtained by RACE. TCRdb lists the instrument as NextSeq 500. The raw public reads went through TCRdb reprocessing: fastp at Q25, MiXCR clone calling, in-frame beta chains kept. CDR3 protein sequences are deduplicated, and each keeps its most common genes and DNA. This sample lists around 130,000 distinct CDR3 sequences; 9% to 10% were detected once. Of the sample, around 1.7% is held by the ten largest clones. The time point label corresponds to: healthy volunteer bleed at 2 weeks. Total RNA was extracted from unfractionated whole blood collected in Tempus Blood RNA tubes. The material sequenced was whole blood. The source is a male donor in good health. Some clones in this sample may be carry-over from other donors' samples.

This clonotype has only a few counts. The rearrangement links TRBV6-5 to TRBJ2-7, with D perhaps TRBD1 or TRBD2 (5 bases each). Looked up from germline, CDR1 is MNHEY and CDR2 is SVGAGI. CDR3 length: 14 residues. V was cut by 6 bases and J by 3 bases, with 15 bases left in between. CDR3 region: CASRDSRGDYEQYF. The CDR3 coding sequence is TGTGCCAGCAGGGACTCGAGGGGAGACTACGAGCAGTACTTC.

This clonotype was seen a few times. CDR3 sequence reads: CASSFTSGRADEQFF. DNA for the CDR3: TGTGCCAGCAGCTTTACTAGCGGGAGGGCCGATGAGCAGTTCTTC. The gene calls are TRBV5-4 and TRBJ2-1; the match to TRBD2 covers 13 bases. CDR3 length equals 15 residues. CDR1 SGHNT and CDR2 YYREEE come from the germline V gene (reference sequence). Losses at the gene ends were 2 bases for V and 8 bases for J; bases not matched to a gene: 4.

A few counts support this clonotype. The chain couples TRBV5-6 to TRBJ1-2, with no clear D. Germline CDR1 SGHDT, CDR2 YYEEEE. This CDR3 contains 13 residues. Trimming shortened V by 3 bases and J by 6 bases, and 12 bases separated the two germline ends. The CDR3 loop is CASSSDWDDGYTF. CDR3 nucleotides: TGTGCCAGCAGCTCGGACTGGGATGATGGCTACACCTTC.

This clonotype was observed many times. The chain combines TRBV20-1 with TRBJ2-1; perhaps TRBD2 as D (5 bases). V was trimmed by 0 bases and J by 3 bases, leaving 12 bases between them. There are 15 residues in the CDR3. CDR1 DFQATT and CDR2 SNEGSKA come from the germline V gene (reference sequence). The CDR3 DNA follows: TGCAGTGCTAGAGATAGTCGAGGAGGCTACAATGAGCAGTTCTTC. As protein: CSARDSRGGYNEQFF.

The rearrangement links TRBV11-2 to TRBJ2-3; 11 bases line up with TRBD2. Germline V CDR1 and CDR2: SGHAT, FQNNGV. V dropped 5 bases and J dropped 0; count of bases not matched to a gene: 7. This CDR3 has 17 residues. The chain's CDR3 is CASSAGTSGSSTDTQYF. The CDR3 DNA reads as TGTGCCAGCAGCGCCGGGACTAGCGGTTCTAGCACAGATACGCAGTATTTT.

There are many counts of this clonotype. V is TRBV11-2 and J is TRBJ2-1, with 7 bases fitting TRBD1. V gave up 5 bases and J gave up 5 bases; unmatched junction bases: 6. The germline CDR1 and CDR2 sequences are SGHAT and FQNNGV. The CDR3 is 14 amino acids. The CDR3: CASSLTTGDNEQFF. The DNA of the CDR3 is TGTGCCAGCAGCCTAACCACAGGGGACAATGAGCAGTTCTTC.

This clonotype showed up just a few times. The genes are TRBV12-5 and TRBJ2-3; 13 bases line up with TRBD2. This CDR3 contains 15 residues. J was trimmed by 5 bases and V by 5 bases; bases with no gene match: 4. The V gene's germline CDR1 is LGHNT and CDR2 FRNRAP. The CDR3, as DNA: TGTGCTAGTGGTCCCGGGACTAGCGGGATAGATACGCAGTATTTT. Residues: CASGPGTSGIDTQYF.